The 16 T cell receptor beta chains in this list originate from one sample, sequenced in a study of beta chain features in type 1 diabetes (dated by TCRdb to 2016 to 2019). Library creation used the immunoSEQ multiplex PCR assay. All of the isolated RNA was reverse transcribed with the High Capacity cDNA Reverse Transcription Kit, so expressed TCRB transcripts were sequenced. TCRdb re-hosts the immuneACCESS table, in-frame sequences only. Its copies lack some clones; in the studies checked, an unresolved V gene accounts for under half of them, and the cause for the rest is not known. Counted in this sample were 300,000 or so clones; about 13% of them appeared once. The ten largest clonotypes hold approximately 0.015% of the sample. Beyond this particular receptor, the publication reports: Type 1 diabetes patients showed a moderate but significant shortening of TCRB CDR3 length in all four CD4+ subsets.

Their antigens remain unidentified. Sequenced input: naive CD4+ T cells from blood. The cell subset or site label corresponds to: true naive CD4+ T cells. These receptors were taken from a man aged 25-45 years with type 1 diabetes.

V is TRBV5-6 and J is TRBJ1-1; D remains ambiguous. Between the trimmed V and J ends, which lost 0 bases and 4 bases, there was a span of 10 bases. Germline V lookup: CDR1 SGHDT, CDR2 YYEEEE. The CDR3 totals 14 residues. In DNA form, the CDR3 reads TGTGCCAGCAGCTTGGAAGGGAGAGGCACTGAAGCTTTCTTT. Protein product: CASSLEGRGTEAFF.

The CDR3 DNA follows: TGCAGTGCTAGCGAAGAGACCCAGTACTTC. This sequence encodes CSASEETQYF. The rearrangement uses TRBV20-1 and TRBJ2-5; D uncertain. Per germline, CDR1 DFQATT and CDR2 SNEGSKA (reference sequence). V lost 3 bases and J 3 bases, leaving 2 bases between the germline ends. CDR3 size: 10 residues.

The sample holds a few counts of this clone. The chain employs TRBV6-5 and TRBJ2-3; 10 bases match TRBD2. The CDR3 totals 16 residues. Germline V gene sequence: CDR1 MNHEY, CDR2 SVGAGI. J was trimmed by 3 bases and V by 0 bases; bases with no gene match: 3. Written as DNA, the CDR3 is TGTGCCAGCAGTTACTCGTCTAGCGGGAGAACAGATACGCAGTATTTT. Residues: CASSYSSSGRTDTQYF.

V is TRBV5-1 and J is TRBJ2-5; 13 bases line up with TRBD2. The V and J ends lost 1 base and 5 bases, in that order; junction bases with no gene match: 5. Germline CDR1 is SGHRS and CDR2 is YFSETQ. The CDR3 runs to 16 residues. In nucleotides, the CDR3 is TGCGCCAGCAGCTTGACTAGCGGGAGGGTGGAGGAGACCCAGTACTTC. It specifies CASSLTSGRVEETQYF.

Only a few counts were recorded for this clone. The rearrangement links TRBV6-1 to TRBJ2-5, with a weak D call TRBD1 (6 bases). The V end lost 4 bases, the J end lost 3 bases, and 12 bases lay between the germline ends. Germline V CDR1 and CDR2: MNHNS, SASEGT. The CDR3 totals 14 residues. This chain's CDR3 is CASSVLQGKETQYF. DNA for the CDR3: TGTGCCAGCAGTGTCCTACAGGGAAAAGAGACCCAGTACTTC.

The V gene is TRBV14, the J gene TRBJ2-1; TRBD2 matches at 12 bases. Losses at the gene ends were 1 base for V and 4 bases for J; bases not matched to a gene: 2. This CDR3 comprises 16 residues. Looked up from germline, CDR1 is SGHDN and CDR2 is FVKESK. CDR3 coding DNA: TGTGCCAGCAGCCAAGGACTAGCGGGAGAGTACAATGAGCAGTTCTTC. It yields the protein CASSQGLAGEYNEQFF.

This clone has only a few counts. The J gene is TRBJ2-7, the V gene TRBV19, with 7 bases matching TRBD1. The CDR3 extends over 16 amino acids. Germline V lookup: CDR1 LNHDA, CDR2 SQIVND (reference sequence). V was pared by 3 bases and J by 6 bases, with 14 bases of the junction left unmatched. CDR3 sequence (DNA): TGTGCCAGTAGTATTCAAGGGGGCGCCACCTCAGGCGAGCAGTACTTC. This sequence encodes CASSIQGGATSGEQYF.

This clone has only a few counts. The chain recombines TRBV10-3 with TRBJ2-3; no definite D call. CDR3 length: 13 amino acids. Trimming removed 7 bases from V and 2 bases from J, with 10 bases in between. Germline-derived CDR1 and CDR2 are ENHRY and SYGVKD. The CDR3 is CAITDQYTDTQYF. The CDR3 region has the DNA TGTGCCATCACTGATCAGTACACAGATACGCAGTATTTT.

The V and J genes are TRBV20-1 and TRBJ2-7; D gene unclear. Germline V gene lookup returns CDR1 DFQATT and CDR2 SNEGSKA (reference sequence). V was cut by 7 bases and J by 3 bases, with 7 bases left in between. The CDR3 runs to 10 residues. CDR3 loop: CSVQYYEQYF. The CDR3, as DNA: TGCAGTGTACAGTACTACGAGCAGTACTTC.

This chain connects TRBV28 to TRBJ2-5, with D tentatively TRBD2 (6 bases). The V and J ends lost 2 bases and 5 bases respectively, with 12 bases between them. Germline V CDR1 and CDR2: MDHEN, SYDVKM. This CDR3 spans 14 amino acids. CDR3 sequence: CASSLGGAAETQYF. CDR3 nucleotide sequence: TGTGCCAGCAGTTTAGGAGGGGCTGCGGAGACCCAGTACTTC.

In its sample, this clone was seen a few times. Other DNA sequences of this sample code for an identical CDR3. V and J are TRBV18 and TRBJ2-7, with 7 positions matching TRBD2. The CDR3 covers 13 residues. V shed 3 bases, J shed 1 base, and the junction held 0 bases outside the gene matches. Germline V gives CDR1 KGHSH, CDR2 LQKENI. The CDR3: CASSPGGSYEQYF. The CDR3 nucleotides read TGTGCCAGCTCACCCGGGGGGTCCTACGAGCAGTACTTC. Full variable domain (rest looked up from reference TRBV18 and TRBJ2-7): NAGVMQNPRHLVRRRGQEARLRCSPMKGHSHVYWYRQLPEEGLKFMVYLQKENIIDESGMPKERFSAEFPKEGPSILRIQQVVRGDSAAYFCASSPGGSYEQYFGPGTRLTVT.

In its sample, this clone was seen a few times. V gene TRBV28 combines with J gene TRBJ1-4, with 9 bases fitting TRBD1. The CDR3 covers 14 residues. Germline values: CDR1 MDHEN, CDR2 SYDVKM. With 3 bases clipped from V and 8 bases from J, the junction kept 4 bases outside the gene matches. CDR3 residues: CASSFGDRAEKLFF. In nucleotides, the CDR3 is TGTGCCAGCAGTTTTGGGGACAGGGCGGAAAAACTGTTTTTT.

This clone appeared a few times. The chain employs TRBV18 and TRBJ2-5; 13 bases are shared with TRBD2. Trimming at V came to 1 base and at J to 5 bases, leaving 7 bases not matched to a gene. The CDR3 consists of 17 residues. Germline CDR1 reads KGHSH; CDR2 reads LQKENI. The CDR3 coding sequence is TGTGCCAGCTCACCACGATGGACTAGCGGGAGCCGGGAGACCCAGTACTTC. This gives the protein CASSPRWTSGSRETQYF.

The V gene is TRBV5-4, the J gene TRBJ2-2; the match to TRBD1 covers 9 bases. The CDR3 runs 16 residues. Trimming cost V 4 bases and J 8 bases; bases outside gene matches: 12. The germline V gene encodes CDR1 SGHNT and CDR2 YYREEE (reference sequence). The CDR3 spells CASSRQTGQGHGELFF. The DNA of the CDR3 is TGTGCCAGCAGCCGGCAGACGGGACAGGGTCATGGGGAGCTGTTTTTT.

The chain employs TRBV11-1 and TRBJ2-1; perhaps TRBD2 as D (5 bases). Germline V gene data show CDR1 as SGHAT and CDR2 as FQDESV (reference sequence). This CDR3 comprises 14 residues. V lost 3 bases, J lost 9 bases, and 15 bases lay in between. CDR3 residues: CASSFQRVSGEQFF. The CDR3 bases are TGTGCCAGCAGCTTTCAGAGGGTGAGCGGTGAGCAGTTCTTC.

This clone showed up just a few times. CDR3 loop: CASSRILRGTGELFF. The DNA for the CDR3 is TGTGCCAGCAGTCGGATCCTGCGGGGCACCGGGGAGCTGTTTTTT. The J gene is TRBJ2-2, the V gene TRBV2, with a tentative D call TRBD2 (6 bases). The CDR3 loop spans 15 amino acids. With 5 bases removed from V and 4 bases from J, the gap between germline ends came to 14 bases. Germline V gives CDR1 SNHLY, CDR2 FYNNEI.